This T cell receptor (beta chain) was observed in a study of response to subunit inactivated influenza vaccine. In TCRdb, the RT-PCR reads were re-called with MiXCR into one record per CDR3 protein. The table includes around 480,000 distinct CDR3 sequences, 16% detected once. With regard to this clonotype: As yet, its antigen is unknown.

The study's findings and limits: The authors suggested that few new T cells are recruited per seasonal influenza vaccination.

Trimming took 0 bases from V and 1 from J, leaving 12 bases between them. The CDR3 extends over 16 amino acids. In germline, CDR1 is SGHKS, CDR2 YYEKEE (reference sequence). This receptor was identified in a man in his fifties or sixties who received an inactivated influenza vaccine. The specimen was CD4+ T cells sorted from PBMCs, collected less than 30 months after vaccination. The chain links TRBV5-5 to TRBJ2-3; D is possibly TRBD2 (6 bases). In DNA form, the CDR3 reads TGTGCCAGCAGCTTGGGTTCGGGAGTCGGCACAGATACGCAGTATTTT. It translates to CASSLGSGVGTDTQYF.